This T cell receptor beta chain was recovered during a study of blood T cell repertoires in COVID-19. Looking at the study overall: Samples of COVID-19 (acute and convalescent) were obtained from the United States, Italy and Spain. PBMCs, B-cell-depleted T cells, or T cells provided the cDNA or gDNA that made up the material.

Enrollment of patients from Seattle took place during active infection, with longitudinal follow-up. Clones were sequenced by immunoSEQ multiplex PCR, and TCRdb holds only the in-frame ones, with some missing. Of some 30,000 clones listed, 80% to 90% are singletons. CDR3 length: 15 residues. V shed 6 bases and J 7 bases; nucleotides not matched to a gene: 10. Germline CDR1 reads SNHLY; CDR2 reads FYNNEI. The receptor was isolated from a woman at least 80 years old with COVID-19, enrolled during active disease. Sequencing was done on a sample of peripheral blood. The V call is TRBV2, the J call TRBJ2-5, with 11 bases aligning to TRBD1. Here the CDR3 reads CASRAGTGGSATQYF. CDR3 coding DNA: TGTGCCAGCAGAGCCGGGACAGGGGGTTCTGCGACCCAGTACTTC.